This T cell receptor beta chain is drawn from a study of blood T cell repertoires in COVID-19. About the study: Both acute and convalescent COVID-19 samples were obtained from the United States, Italy and Spain. PBMCs, B-cell-depleted T cells, or T cells provided the cDNA or gDNA that made up the material.

This clone was observed a few times. Seattle cases were enrolled at active infection and followed longitudinally. Assay used: immunoSEQ multiplex PCR; TCRdb lists only in-frame clones, some missing. The data show about 200,000 clones, roughly 83% seen once. The CDR3 consists of 15 residues. The germline V and J ends were trimmed by 6 bases and 1 base, with 16 bases remaining between them. Per germline, CDR1 MNHEY and CDR2 SVGEGT. The sequencing sample was made of peripheral blood. The V gene is TRBV6-2 or TRBV6-3, the J gene TRBJ2-7; D gene uncertain. This clonotype originated in a middle-aged woman with COVID-19, enrolled during active disease. CDR3 amino acids: CASSRPTTGSYEQYF. CDR3 in DNA: TGTGCCAGCAGCCGGCCGACGACGGGTTCCTACGAGCAGTACTTC.